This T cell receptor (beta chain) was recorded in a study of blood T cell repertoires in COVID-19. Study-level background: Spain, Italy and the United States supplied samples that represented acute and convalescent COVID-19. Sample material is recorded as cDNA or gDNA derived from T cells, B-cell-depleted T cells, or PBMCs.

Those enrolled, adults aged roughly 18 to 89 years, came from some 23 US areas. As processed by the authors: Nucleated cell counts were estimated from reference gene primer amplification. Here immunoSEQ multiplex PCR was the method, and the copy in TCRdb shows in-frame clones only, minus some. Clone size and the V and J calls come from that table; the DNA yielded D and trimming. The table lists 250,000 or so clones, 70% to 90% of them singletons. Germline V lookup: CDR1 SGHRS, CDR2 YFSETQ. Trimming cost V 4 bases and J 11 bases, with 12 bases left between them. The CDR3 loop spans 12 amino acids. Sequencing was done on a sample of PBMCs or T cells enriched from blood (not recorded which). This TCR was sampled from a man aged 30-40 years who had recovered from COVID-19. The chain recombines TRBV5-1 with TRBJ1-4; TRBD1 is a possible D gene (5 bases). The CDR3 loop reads CASSLGRGKLFF. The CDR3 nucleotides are TGCGCCAGCAGCCTCGGACGGGGGAAACTGTTTTTT.